This T cell receptor beta chain was profiled in a study of T cell responses to AZD1222 COVID-19 vaccine (dated by TCRdb to the early 2020s). For context, the study as a whole: AZD1222 recipients with second doses at about 4 weeks or about 12 weeks were pooled, because spike-specific TCR depth and breadth did not differ between schedules. A total of 233 trial participants underwent TCR sequencing, of whom roughly 210 received two doses of AZD1222 and some 26 received two doses of the MenACWY control vaccine. Trial participants were enrolled into age subgroups of 18-55, 56-69 and 70-plus years, which contained about 160, 30 and 59 TCR-sequenced participants, respectively. The paper as a whole reports these results and caveats: Because no day 14 peak-response samples were available, the repertoires could be characterized only after the peak T cell response. The 56-69-year group was small, and its depth increase did not reach significance, likely because of low power. Participants were mostly white British and included more females than males, and it was suggested by the authors that clonal diversity may have been underestimated. Vaccine-associated CD4 TCRs spanned the whole spike protein, with dominant responses in regions 160-218 and 743-854. After two AZD1222 doses, both the breadth and the depth of spike-specific TCRs were significantly higher than at day 0 and than in MenACWY recipients. Reportedly, almost half of the unique spike-specific TCRs recognized epitopes lying outside the regions that are mutated in the B.1.351 and B.1.1.7 variants. Conclusions about previously exposed vaccinees were limited because only six AZD1222 recipients were SARS-CoV-2 seropositive at baseline.

The CDR3 regions of human TCRbeta chains were analyzed by immunosequencing. The source study handled its data this way. TCRs in the repertoires were matched against a reference library of SARS-CoV-2-specific TCRs that had been generated with the MIRA antigen-specificity platform. Breadth was defined as the fraction of unique TCRs that were SARS-CoV-2-associated, and depth was defined as the fraction of total T cells that were SARS-CoV-2-associated. Using the MIRA data, each spike-specific TCR was mapped to the spike region that the TCR reacts to and placed in a CD4 or CD8 class. Log10-transformed breadth and depth values were compared by one-way ANOVA with Sidak's multiple comparisons tests. The source is immuneACCESS, and TCRdb retained only in-frame sequences with V and J called. Part of the clones is not carried over; for the studies checked, unresolved V genes explain less than half of this, and the remainder is unexplained. Clone size and the V and J calls come from that table; the DNA yielded D and trimming. This sample lists about 120,000 clones; more than 85% were detected once. Roughly 3% of the sample goes to the ten largest clones.

Concerning this clone: Its recognized antigen is unknown. The input lacks base qualities; no much larger clone sits a single base away.

Reading the label with the study, this specimen's time point is: baseline before first vaccination. Samples from vaccinated people were obtained from the UK trials COV001 and COV002, which included a single-blind randomized controlled phase 2/3 trial of AZD1222 (ChAdOx1 nCoV-19) in healthy adults. Trial participant PBMC samples were collected at day 0 and day 28 after the second dose for TCRbeta chain sequencing. The clonotype originates from an adult in good health. Sample: peripheral blood, taken on day 0 of AZD1222 vaccination.

The CDR3 reads as follows: CAISGGPNEKLFF. The sequence in DNA is TGTGCCATCAGTGGGGGCCCTAATGAAAAACTGTTTTTT. Recombination connected TRBV10-3 to TRBJ1-4, and the D gene may be TRBD1, 5 bases matching. The germline V gene sets CDR1 to ENHRY and CDR2 to SYGVKD. Relative to germline, V is 4 bases shorter and J is 3 bases shorter, with 6 bases between their ends. The CDR3 numbers 13 residues from cysteine through phenylalanine. The kept DNA is CDR3 alone, 39 bases in frame from the first base.